This TCR beta chain is drawn from a study of blood T cell repertoires in COVID-19. As for the study in general: Italy, Spain and the United States were the sources of the convalescent and acute COVID-19 samples. The cDNA or gDNA used as material had been derived from T cells, B-cell-depleted T cells, or PBMCs.

The method was immunoSEQ multiplex PCR; TCRdb's version includes in-frame clones alone and lacks a portion of them. Seen here are approximately 280,000 clones, around 84% observed once, and the top ten hold 2% to 3%. Germline V gene data show CDR1 as KGHSH and CDR2 as LQKENI. The CDR3 loop spans 15 amino acids. Trimming took 3 bases from V and 7 from J; bases not matched to a gene: 10. Across about two dozen US areas, participants ranged in age from roughly 18 to 89 years. Cohorts were determined from participant-reported clinical history. This receptor was identified in a woman in her forties or fifties who had recovered from COVID-19. The rearrangement joins TRBV18 to TRBJ2-3; 7 bases fit TRBD1. Material: PBMCs or T cells enriched from blood (not recorded which). CDR3 amino acids: CASSPPNRGAHTQYF. CDR3 DNA: TGTGCCAGCTCACCGCCTAACAGGGGTGCGCATACGCAGTATTTT.